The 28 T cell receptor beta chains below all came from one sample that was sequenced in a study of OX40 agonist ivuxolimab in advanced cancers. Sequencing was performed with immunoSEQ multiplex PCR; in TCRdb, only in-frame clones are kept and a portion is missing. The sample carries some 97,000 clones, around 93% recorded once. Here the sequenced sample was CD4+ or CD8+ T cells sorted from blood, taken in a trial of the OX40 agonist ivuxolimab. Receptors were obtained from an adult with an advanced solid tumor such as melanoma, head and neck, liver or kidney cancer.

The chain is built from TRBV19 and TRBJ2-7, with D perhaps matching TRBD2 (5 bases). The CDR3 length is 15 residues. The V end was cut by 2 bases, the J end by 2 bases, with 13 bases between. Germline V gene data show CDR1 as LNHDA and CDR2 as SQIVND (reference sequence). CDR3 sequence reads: CASSIHGLGAYEQYF. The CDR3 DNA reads TGTGCCAGTAGTATACATGGACTGGGAGCCTACGAGCAGTACTTC.

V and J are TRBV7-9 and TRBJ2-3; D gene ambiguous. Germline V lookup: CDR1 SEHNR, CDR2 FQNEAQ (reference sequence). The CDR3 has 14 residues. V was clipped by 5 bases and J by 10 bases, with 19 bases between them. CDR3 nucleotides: TGTGCCAGCAGCCCCCGGGCCCCGCCGGCCCCGCAGTATTTT. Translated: CASSPRAPPAPQYF.

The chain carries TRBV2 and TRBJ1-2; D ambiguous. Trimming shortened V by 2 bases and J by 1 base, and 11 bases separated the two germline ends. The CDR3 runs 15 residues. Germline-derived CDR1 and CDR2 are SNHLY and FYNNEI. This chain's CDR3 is CASSERAGVNYGYTF. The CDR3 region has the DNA TGTGCCAGCAGTGAACGGGCAGGAGTTAACTATGGCTACACCTTC.

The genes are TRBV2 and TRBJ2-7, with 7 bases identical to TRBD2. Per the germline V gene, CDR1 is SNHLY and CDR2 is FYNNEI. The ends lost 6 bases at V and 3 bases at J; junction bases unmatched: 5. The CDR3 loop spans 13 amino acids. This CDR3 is CASRAGVGYEQYF. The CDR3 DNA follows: TGTGCCAGCAGGGCGGGAGTCGGCTACGAGCAGTACTTC. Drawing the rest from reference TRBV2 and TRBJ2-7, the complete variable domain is EPEVTQTPSHQVTQMGQEVILRCVPISNHLYFYWYRQILGQKVEFLVSFYNNEISEKSEIFDDQFSVERPDGSNFTLKIRSTKLEDSAMYFCASRAGVGYEQYFGPGTRLTVT.

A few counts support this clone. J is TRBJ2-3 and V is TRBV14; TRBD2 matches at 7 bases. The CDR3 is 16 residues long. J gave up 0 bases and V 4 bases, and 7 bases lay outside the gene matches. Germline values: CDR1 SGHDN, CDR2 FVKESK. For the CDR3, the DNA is TGTGCCAGCAGCCTTAGGACTAGAACTAGCACAGATACGCAGTATTTT. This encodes CASSLRTRTSTDTQYF.

Here the CDR3 reads CASSPGGASSGNTIYF. DNA of the CDR3: TGTGCCAGCTCACCGGGTGGGGCGAGCTCTGGAAACACCATATATTTT. The rearrangement links TRBV18 to TRBJ1-3, with D maybe TRBD1 (5 bases). This CDR3 contains 16 residues. The V end was cut by 3 bases, the J end by 0 bases, with 12 bases between. Germline values: CDR1 KGHSH, CDR2 LQKENI.

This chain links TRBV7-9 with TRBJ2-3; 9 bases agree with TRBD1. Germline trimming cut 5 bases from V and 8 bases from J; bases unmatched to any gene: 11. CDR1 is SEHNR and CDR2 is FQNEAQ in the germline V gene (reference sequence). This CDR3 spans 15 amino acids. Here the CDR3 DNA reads TGTGCCAGCAGCCGGACAGGGGAGTCGTCTGGTACGCAGTATTTT. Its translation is CASSRTGESSGTQYF. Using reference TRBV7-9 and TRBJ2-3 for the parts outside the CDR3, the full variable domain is DTGVSQNPRHKITKRGQNVTFRCDPISEHNRLYWYRQTLGQGPEFLTYFQNEAQLEKSRLLSDRFSAERPKGSFSTLEIQRTEQGDSAMYLCASSRTGESSGTQYFGPGTRLTVL.

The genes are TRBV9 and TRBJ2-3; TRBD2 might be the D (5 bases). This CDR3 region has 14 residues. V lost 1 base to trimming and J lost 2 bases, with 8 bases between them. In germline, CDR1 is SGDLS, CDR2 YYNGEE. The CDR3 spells CASSVSGYTDTQYF. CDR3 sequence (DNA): TGTGCCAGCAGCGTAAGCGGCTACACAGATACGCAGTATTTT.

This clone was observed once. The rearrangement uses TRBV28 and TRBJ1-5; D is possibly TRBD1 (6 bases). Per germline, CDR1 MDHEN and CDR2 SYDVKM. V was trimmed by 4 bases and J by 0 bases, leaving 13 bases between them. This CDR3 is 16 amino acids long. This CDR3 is CASSSPDSYSNQPQHF. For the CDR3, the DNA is TGTGCCAGCAGTTCCCCGGACAGCTATAGCAATCAGCCCCAGCATTTT.

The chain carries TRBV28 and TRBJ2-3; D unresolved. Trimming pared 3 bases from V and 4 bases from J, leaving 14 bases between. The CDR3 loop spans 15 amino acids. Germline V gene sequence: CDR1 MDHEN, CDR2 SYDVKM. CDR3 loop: CASSFDPAKSDTQYF. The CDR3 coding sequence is TGTGCCAGCAGTTTTGACCCCGCCAAATCAGATACGCAGTATTTT.

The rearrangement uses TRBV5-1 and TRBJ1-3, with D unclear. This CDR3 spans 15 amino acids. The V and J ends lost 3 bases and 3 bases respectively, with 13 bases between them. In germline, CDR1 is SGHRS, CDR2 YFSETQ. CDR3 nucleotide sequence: TGCGCCAGCAGCTATGAGGGAGCAGGTGGAAACACCATATATTTT. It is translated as CASSYEGAGGNTIYF.

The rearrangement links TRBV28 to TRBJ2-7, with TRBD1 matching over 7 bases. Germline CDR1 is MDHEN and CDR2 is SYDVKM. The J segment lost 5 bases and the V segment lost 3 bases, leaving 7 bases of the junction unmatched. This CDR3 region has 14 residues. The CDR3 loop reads CASSFLTGFDEQYF. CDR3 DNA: TGTGCCAGCAGTTTCTTGACAGGGTTCGACGAGCAGTACTTC.

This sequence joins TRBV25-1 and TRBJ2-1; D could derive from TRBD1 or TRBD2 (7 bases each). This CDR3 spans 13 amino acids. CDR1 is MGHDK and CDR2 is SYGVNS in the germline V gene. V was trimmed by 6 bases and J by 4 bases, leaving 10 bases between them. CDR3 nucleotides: TGTGCCAGCAGAGCGGGACAGTACAATGAGCAGTTCTTC. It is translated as CASRAGQYNEQFF.

The CDR3 here is CASSEGTRSYEQYF. Here the CDR3 DNA reads TGTGCCAGCAGTGAAGGGACTAGAAGCTACGAGCAGTACTTC. V gene TRBV2 combines with J gene TRBJ2-7, with TRBD2 matching over 7 bases. With V trimmed by 1 base and J by 3 bases, 3 bases remained unmatched. The CDR3 spans 14 residues. CDR1 and CDR2 (germline): SNHLY, FYNNEI.

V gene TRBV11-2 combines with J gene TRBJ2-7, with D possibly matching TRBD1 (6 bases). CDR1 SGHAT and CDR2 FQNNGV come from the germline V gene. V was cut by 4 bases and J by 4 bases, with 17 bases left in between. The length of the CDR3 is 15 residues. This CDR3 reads CASSYKQGLGYEQYF. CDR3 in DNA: TGTGCCAGCAGCTACAAACAGGGTTTAGGATACGAGCAGTACTTC. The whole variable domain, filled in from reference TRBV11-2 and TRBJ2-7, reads EAGVAQSPRYKIIEKRQSVAFWCNPISGHATLYWYQQILGQGPKLLIQFQNNGVVDDSQLPKDRFSAERLKGVDSTLKIQPAKLEDSAVYLCASSYKQGLGYEQYFGPGTRLTVT.

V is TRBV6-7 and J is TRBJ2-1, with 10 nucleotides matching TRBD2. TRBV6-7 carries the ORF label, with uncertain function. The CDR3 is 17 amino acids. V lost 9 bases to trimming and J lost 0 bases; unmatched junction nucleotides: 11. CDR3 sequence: CARQIAGGGRSYNEQFF. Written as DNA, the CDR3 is TGTGCCAGACAAATAGCGGGGGGCGGTCGCTCCTACAATGAGCAGTTCTTC.

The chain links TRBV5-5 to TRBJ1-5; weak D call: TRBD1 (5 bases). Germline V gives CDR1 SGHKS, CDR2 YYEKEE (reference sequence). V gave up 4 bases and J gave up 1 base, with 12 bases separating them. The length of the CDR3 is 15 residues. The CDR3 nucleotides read TGTGCCAGCAGCGGCAGGGCGGGGAGCAATCAGCCCCAGCATTTT. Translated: CASSGRAGSNQPQHF.

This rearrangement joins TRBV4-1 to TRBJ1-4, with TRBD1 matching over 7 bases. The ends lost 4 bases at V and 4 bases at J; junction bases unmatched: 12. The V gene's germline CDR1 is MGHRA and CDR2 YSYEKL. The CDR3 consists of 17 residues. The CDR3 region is CASSPRRGRLNNEKLFF. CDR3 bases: TGCGCCAGCAGCCCGCGAAGGGGGCGGCTCAATAATGAAAAACTGTTTTTT.

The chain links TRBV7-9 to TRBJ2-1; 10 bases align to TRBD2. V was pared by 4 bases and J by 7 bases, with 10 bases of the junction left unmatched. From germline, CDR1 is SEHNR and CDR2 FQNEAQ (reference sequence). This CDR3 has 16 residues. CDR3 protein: CASSSRAGGTANEQFF. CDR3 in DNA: TGTGCCAGCAGCTCACGAGCGGGAGGGACAGCAAATGAGCAGTTCTTC. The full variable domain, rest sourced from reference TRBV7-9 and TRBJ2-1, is DTGVSQNPRHKITKRGQNVTFRCDPISEHNRLYWYRQTLGQGPEFLTYFQNEAQLEKSRLLSDRFSAERPKGSFSTLEIQRTEQGDSAMYLCASSSRAGGTANEQFFGPGTRLTVL.

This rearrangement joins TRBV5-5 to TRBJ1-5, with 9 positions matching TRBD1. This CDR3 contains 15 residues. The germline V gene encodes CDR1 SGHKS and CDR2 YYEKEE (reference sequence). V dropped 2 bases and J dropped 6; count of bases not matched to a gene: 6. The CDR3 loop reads CASSFTGGSGQPQHF. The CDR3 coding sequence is TGTGCCAGCAGCTTCACAGGGGGCAGTGGTCAGCCCCAGCATTTT.

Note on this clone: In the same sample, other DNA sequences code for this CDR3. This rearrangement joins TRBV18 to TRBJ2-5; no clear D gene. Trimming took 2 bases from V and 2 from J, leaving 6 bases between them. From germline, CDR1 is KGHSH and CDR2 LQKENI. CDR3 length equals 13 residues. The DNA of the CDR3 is TGTGCCAGCTCACCAGTGGGACAAGAGACCCAGTACTTC. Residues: CASSPVGQETQYF.

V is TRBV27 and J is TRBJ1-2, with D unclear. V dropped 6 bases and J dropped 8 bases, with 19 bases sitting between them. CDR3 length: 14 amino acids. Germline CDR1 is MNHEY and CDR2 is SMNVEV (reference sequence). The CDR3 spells CASSSPSAGYGYTF. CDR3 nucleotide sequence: TGTGCCAGCAGCTCCCCAAGTGCCGGTTACGGCTACACCTTC.

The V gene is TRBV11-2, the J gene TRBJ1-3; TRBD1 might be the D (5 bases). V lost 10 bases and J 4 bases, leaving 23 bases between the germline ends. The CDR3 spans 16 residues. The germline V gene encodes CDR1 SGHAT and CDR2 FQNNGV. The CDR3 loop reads CATSRGQGPLGNTIYF. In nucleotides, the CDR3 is TGTGCCACCTCCCGAGGTCAGGGACCTCTGGGAAACACCATATATTTT.

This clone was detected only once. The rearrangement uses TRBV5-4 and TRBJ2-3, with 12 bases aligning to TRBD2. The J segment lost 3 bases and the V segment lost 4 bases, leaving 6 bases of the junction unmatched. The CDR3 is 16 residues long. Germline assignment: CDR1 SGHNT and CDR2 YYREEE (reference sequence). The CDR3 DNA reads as TGTGCCAGCAGCACCCGGACTAGCGGGACAACAGATACGCAGTATTTT. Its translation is CASSTRTSGTTDTQYF.

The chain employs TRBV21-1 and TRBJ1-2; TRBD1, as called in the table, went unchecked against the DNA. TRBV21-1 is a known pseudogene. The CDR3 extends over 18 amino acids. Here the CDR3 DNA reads TGTGCCAGCAGCAAAGCGCTGGGACAGGGATGTCTAGTATGTGGCTACACCTTC. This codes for CASSKALGQGCLVCGYTF.

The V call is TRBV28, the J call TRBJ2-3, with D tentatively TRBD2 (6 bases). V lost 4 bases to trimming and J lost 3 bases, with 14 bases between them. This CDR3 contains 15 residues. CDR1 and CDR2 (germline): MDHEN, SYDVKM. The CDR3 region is CASSSGGSWTDTQYF. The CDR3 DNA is TGTGCCAGCAGTTCTGGGGGGAGTTGGACAGATACGCAGTATTTT.

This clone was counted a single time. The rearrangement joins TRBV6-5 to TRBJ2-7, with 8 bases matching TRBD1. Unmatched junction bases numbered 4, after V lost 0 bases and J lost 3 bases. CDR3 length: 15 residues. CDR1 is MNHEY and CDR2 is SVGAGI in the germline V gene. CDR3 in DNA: TGTGCCAGCAGTTACTCGACGGACAGGGACTACGAGCAGTACTTC. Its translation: CASSYSTDRDYEQYF.

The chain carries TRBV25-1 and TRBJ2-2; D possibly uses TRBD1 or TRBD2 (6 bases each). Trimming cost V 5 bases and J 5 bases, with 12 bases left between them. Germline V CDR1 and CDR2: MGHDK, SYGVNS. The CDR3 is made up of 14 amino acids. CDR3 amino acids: CASSKTGATGELFF. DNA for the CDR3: TGTGCCAGCAGTAAAACGGGGGCTACCGGGGAGCTGTTTTTT.